The sequence of this TCR beta chain was determined in a study of T cell responses to AZD1222 COVID-19 vaccine. About the research overall: Doses given second, at about 4 or about 12 weeks, were pooled. Study-wide findings and caveats: In a largely white British group with more females than males, clonal diversity was possibly underestimated.

TCRdb keeps only in-frame clones here, not all; method: immunoSEQ multiplex PCR. The sample contains approximately 150,000 clones, around 93% of which appear only once. Turning to this clone: The antigen is not known.

The CDR3 length is 13 residues. V dropped 5 bases and J dropped 0 bases, with 7 bases sitting between them. Looked up from germline, CDR1 is SGHAT and CDR2 is FQNNGV. This receptor was taken from an adult in good health. This chain uses TRBV11-2 with TRBJ2-5, with D unresolved. Sequenced material: peripheral blood, taken on day 0 of AZD1222 vaccination. CDR3 protein: CASSNTNQETQYF. The CDR3 nucleotides are TGTGCCAGCAGCAACACTAACCAAGAGACCCAGTACTTC.